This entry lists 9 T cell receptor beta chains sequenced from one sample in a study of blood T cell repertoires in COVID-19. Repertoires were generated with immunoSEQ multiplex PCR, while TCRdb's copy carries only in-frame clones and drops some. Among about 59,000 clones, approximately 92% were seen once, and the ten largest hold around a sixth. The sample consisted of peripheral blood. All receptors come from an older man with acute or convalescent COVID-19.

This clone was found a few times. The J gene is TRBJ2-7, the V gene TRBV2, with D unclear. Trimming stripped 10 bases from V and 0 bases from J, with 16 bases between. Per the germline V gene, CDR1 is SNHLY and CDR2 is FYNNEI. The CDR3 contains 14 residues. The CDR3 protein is CATRGRQHSYEQYF. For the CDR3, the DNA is TGTGCCACCCGAGGCCGCCAACACTCCTACGAGCAGTACTTC.

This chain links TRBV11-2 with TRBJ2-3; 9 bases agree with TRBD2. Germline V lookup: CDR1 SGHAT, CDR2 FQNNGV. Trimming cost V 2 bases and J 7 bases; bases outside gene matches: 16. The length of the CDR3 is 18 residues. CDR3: CASSLSVIGGGAVNTQYF. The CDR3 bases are TGTGCCAGCAGCTTAAGTGTGATTGGCGGGGGGGCCGTAAATACGCAGTATTTT. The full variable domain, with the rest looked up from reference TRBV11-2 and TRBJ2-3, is EAGVAQSPRYKIIEKRQSVAFWCNPISGHATLYWYQQILGQGPKLLIQFQNNGVVDDSQLPKDRFSAERLKGVDSTLKIQPAKLEDSAVYLCASSLSVIGGGAVNTQYFGPGTRLTVL.

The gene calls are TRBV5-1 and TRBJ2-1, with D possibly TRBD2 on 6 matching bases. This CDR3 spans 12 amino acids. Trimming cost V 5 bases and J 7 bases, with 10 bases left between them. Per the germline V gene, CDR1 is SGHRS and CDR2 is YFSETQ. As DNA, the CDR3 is TGCGCCAGCAGGGAGGGGAGAAATGAGCAGTTCTTC. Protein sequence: CASREGRNEQFF.

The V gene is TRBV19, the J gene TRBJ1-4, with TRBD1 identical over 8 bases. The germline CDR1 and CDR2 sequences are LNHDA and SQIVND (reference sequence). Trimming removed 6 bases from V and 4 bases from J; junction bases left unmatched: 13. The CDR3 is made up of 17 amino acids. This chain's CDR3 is CASSLTSGTGINEKLFF. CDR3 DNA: TGTGCCAGTAGCTTGACGTCGGGGACAGGAATTAATGAAAAACTGTTTTTT.

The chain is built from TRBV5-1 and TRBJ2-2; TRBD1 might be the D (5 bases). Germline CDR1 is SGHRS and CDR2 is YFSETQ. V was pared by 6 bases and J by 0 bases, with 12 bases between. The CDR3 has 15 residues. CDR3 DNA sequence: TGCGCCAGCAAACAGACAGTCGCGAACACCGGGGAGCTGTTTTTT. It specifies CASKQTVANTGELFF.

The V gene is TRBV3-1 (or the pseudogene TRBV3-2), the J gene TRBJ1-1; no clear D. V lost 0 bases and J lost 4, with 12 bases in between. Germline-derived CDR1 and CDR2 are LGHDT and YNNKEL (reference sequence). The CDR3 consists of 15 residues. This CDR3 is CASSQDMSWATEAFF. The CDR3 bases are TGTGCCAGCAGCCAAGACATGAGTTGGGCCACTGAAGCTTTCTTT.

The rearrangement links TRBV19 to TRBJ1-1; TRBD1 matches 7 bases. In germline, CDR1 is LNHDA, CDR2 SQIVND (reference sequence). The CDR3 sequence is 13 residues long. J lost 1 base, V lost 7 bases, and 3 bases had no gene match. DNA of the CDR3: TGTGCCAGTATCAACAGGGGGAACACTGAAGCTTTCTTT. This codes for CASINRGNTEAFF.

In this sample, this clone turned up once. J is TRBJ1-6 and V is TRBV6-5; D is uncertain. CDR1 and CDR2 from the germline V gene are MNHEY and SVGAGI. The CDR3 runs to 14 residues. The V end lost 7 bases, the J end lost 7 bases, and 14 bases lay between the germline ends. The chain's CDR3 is CASTLLVENSPLHF. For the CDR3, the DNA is TGTGCCAGCACCTTACTGGTGGAGAATTCACCCCTCCACTTT.

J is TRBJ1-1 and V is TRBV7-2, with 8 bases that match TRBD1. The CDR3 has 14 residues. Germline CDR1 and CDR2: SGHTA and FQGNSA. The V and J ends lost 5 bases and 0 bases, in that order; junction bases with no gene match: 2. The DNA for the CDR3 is TGTGCCAGCAGCGGACAGGGAGTGAACACTGAAGCTTTCTTT. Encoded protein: CASSGQGVNTEAFF.